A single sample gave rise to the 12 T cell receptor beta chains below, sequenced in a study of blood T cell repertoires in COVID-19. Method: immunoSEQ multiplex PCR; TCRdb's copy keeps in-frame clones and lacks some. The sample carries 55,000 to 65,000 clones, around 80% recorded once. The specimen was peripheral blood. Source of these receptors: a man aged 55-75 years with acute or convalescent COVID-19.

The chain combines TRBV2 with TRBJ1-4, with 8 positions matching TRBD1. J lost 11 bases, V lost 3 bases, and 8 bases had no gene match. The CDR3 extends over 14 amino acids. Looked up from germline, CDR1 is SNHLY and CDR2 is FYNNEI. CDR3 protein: CASSDARGLEKLFF. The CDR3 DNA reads TGTGCCAGCAGTGATGCCAGGGGGCTTGAGAAACTGTTTTTT.

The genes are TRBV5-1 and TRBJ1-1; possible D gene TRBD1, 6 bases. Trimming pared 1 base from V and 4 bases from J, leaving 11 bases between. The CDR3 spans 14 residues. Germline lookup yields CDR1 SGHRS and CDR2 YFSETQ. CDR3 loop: CASSLQGSVTEAFF. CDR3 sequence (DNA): TGCGCCAGCAGCTTGCAGGGGTCGGTCACTGAAGCTTTCTTT.

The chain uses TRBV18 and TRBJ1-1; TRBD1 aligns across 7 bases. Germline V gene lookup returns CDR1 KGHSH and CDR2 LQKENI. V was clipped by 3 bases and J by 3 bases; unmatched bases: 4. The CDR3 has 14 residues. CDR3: CASSPRGYDTEAFF. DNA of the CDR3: TGTGCCAGCTCACCCAGGGGGTACGACACTGAAGCTTTCTTT.

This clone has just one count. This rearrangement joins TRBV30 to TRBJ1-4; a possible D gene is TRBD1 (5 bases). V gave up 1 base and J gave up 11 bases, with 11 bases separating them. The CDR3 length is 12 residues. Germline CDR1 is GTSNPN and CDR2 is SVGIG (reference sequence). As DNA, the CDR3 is TGTGCCTGGAGTGGGTCCCCAGGGAAACTGTTTTTT. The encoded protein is CAWSGSPGKLFF.

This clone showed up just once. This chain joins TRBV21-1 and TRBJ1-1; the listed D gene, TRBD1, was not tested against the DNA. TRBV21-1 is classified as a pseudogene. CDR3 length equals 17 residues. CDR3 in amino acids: CASSSLPLTGLNTEAFF. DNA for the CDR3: TGTGCCAGCAGCTCGCTGCCTCTTACAGGACTGAACACTGAAGCTTTCTTT.

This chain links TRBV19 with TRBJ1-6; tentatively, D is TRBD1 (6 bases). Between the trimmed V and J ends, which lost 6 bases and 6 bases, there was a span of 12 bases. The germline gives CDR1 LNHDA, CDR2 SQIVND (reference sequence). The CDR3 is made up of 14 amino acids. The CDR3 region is CASRGRGGNSPLHF. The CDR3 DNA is TGTGCCAGTAGGGGCCGAGGGGGTAATTCACCCCTCCACTTT.

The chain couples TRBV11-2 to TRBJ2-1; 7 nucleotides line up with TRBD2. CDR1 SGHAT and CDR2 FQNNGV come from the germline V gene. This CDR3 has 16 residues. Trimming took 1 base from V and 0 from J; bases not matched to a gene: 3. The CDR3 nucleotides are TGTGCCAGCAGCTTAGTTACGGGGGGCTCCTACAATGAGCAGTTCTTC. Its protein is CASSLVTGGSYNEQFF.

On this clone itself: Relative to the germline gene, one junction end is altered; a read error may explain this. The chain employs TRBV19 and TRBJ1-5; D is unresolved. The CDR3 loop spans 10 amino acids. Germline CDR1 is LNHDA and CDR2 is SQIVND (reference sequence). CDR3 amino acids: CASIGRHRNF. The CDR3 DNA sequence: TGTGCCAGTATTGGGAGACATAGGAATTTT.

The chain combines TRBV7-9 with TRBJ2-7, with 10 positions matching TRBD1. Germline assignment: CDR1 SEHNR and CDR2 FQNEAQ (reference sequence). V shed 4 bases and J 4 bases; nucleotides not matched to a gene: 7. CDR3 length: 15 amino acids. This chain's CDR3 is CASSSSRDRGYEQYF. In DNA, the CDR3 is TGTGCCAGCAGCTCGTCCCGGGACAGGGGTTACGAGCAGTACTTC.

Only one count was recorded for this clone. CDR3 coding DNA: TGTGCCATCAGTGAGTTTCTTCTACAGGGGGCCTACGGTGATAATTCACCCCTCCACTTT. It yields the protein CAISEFLLQGAYGDNSPLHF. The rearrangement uses TRBV10-3 and TRBJ1-6, with TRBD1 identical over 9 bases. The CDR3 is 20 amino acids. Trimming at V came to 1 base and at J to 5 bases, leaving 15 bases not matched to a gene. In germline, CDR1 is ENHRY, CDR2 SYGVKD.

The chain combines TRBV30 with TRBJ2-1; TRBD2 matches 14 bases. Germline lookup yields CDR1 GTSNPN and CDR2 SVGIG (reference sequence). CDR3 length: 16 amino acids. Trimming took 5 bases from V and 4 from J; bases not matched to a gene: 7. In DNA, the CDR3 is TGTGCCTGGGGGACTAGCGGGGGCCTTAGGTACAATGAGCAGTTCTTC. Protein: CAWGTSGGLRYNEQFF.

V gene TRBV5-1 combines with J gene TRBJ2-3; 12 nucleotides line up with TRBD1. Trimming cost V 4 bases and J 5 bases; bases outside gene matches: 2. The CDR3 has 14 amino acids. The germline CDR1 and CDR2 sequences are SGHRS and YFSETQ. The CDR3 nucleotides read TGCGCCAGCAGCCGGGACAGGGGGCGAGATACGCAGTATTTT. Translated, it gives CASSRDRGRDTQYF.